This TCR beta chain comes out of a study of blood T cell repertoires in COVID-19. Background on the study: The samples span acute and convalescent COVID-19 from the United States, Italy and Spain. PBMCs, B-cell-depleted T cells, or T cells provided the cDNA or gDNA that made up the material.

In the study's own analysis: Researchers report that nucleated cell counts were estimated from reference gene primer amplification. Libraries were prepared by immunoSEQ multiplex PCR; TCRdb keeps only in-frame clonotypes and omits some of them. From that table come the V and J calls and clone size; the DNA was used to work out D and trimming. Of over 95,000 clones in the sample, about 88% were seen once. CDR3 size: 13 residues. Germline loops: CDR1 LGHDT, CDR2 YNNKEL (reference sequence). Trimming took off 1 base at V and 12 bases at J, with 13 bases between the two ends. The clonotype comes from a woman aged 60-75 years with acute or convalescent COVID-19. The chain is built from TRBV3-1 (or the pseudogene TRBV3-2) and TRBJ2-1; D perhaps matches TRBD1 (5 bases). Sequenced sample: peripheral blood. This CDR3 reads CASSQGGTQVQFF. CDR3 in DNA: TGTGCCAGCAGCCAAGGGGGCACCCAAGTGCAGTTCTTC.